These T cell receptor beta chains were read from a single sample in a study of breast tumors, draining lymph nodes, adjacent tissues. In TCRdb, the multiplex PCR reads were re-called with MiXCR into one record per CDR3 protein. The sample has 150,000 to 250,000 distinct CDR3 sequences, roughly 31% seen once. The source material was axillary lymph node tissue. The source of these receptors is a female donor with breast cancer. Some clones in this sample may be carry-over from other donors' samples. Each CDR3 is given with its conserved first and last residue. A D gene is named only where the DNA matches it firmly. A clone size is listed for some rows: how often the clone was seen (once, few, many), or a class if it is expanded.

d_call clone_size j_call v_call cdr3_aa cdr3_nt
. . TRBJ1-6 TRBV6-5 CASSYTTGIDSPLHF TGTGCCAGCAGTTACACGACAGGTATAGATTCACCCCTCCACTTT
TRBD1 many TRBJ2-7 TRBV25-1 CASSEAGTGFYEQYF TGTGCCAGCAGTGAGGCAGGGACAGGGTTCTACGAGCAGTACTTC
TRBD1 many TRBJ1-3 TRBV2 CASSGDRGTSGNTIYF TGTGCCAGCAGTGGCGACAGGGGGACTTCTGGAAACACCATATATTTT
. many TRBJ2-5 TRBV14 CASSYTLGGMETQYF TGTGCCAGCAGCTACACCCTTGGAGGGATGGAGACCCAGTACTTC
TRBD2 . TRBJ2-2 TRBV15 CASFTSSGRPSTGELFF TGTGCCTCATTTACGTCTAGCGGGAGGCCCAGCACCGGGGAGCTGTTTTTT
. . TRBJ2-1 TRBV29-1 CSVVYYFGDNEQFF TGCAGCGTTGTTTACTACTTCGGGGACAATGAGCAGTTCTTC
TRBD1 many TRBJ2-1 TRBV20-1 CSARSQETGTGRSYNEQFF TGCAGTGCTAGAAGTCAAGAGACAGGGACCGGACGCTCCTACAATGAGCAGTTCTTC
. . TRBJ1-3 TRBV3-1 CASSQLWARSGNTIYF TGTGCCAGCAGCCAACTCTGGGCCCGCTCTGGAAACACCATATATTTT
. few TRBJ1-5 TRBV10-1 CASSEHPDQPQHF TGCGCCAGCAGTGAGCACCCCGACCAGCCCCAGCATTTT
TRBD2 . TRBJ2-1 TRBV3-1 CASSPGTSGRKNEQFF TGTGCCAGCAGCCCCGGGACTAGCGGGAGGAAAAATGAGCAGTTCTTC
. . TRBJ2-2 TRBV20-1 CSALGLDYGYTGELFF TGCAGTGCCCTAGGGTTGGACTATGGCTACACCGGGGAGCTGTTTTTT
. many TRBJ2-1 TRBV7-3 CASSFLGGAAPSGQFF TGTGCCAGCAGCTTCCTTGGGGGGGCAGCACCCAGCGGGCAGTTCTTC
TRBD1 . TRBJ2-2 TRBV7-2 CASSLSGTGFTGELFF TGTGCCAGCAGCTTAAGCGGGACAGGGTTCACCGGGGAGCTGTTTTTT
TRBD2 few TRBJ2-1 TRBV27 CASSQTTLAGGRGEQFF TGTGCCAGCAGCCAGACTACACTAGCGGGAGGGCGTGGTGAGCAGTTCTTC
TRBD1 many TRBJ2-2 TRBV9 CASSATDRANTGELFF TGTGCCAGCAGCGCCACCGACAGGGCAAACACCGGGGAGCTGTTTTTT
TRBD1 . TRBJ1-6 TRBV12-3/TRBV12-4 CASSPGTGNSPLHF TGTGCCAGCAGCCCCGGGACAGGGAATTCACCCCTCCACTTT
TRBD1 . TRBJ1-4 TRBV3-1 CASSQQGGINEKLFF TGCGCCAGCAGCCAACAGGGGGGCATAAATGAAAAACTGTTTTTT
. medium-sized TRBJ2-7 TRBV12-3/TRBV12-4 CASTLGLPSEQYF TGTGCCAGCACTCTTGGACTGCCCTCGGAGCAGTACTTC
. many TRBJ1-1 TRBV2 CASKYEGSFDTEAFF TGTGCCAGCAAGTACGAGGGCAGCTTTGACACTGAAGCTTTCTTT
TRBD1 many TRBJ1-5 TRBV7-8 CASSPQGAWAGNQPQHF TGTGCCAGCAGCCCTCAGGGGGCATGGGCTGGCAATCAGCCCCAGCATTTT
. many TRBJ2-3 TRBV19 CASSTLLVADTQYF TGTGCCAGTAGTACTTTACTAGTCGCAGATACGCAGTATTTT
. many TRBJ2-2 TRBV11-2 CASSQDRLARNTGELFF TGTGCCAGCAGCCAAGATAGGCTAGCGAGGAACACCGGGGAGCTGTTTTTT
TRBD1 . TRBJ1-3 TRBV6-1 CASRHRDRRYGYTIYF TGTGCCAGCAGGCACCGGGACAGACGATATGGCTACACCATATATTTT
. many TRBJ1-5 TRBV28 CASSLGQINQPQHF TGTGCCAGCAGTTTAGGTCAGATCAATCAGCCCCAGCATTTT
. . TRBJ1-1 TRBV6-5 CASSYSTARMNTEAFF TGTGCCAGCAGTTACTCGACAGCCCGGATGAACACTGAAGCTTTCTTT
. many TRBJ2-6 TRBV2 CATSGKRSSGANVLTF TGTGCCACCTCCGGGAAGAGGAGCTCTGGGGCCAACGTCCTGACTTTC
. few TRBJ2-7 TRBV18 CASSPVSRGELYEQYF TGTGCCAGCTCACCAGTCTCTCGGGGAGAGCTTTACGAGCAGTACTTC
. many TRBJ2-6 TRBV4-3 CASSQQQGFGANVLTF TGCGCCAGCAGCCAGCAGCAGGGTTTTGGGGCCAACGTCCTGACTTTC
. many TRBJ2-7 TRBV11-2 CASSGVNRALGYEQYF TGTGCCAGCAGTGGGGTGAACAGGGCGCTTGGCTACGAGCAGTACTTC
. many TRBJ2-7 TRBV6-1 CASSVTVAEQYF TGTGCCAGCAGTGTGACAGTTGCCGAGCAGTACTTC
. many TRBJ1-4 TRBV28 CASKKGKTNEKLFF TGTGCCAGCAAGAAGGGGAAGACTAATGAAAAACTGTTTTTT
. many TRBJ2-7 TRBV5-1 CASSLLEDGYEQYF TGCGCCAGCAGCTTGTTGGAGGATGGCTACGAGCAGTACTTC
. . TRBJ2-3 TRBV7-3 CASSPAGSNEQYF TGTGCCAGCAGCCCCGCGGGGTCCAATGAGCAGTATTTT
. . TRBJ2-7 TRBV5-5 CASSPGTAGFEQYF TGCGCCAGCAGCCCCGGGACAGCGGGCTTCGAGCAGTACTTC
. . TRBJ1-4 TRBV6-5 CASTNGGFPPPSHEKLFF TGTGCCAGCACAAACGGAGGGTTCCCCCCTCCTTCGCATGAAAAACTGTTTTTT
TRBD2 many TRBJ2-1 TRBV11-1 CASSFGGGNNEQFF TGTGCCAGCAGCTTTGGCGGGGGAAACAATGAGCAGTTCTTC
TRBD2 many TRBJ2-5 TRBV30 CAWSLTSSETQYF TGTGCCTGGAGTCTGACTAGCAGCGAGACCCAGTACTTC
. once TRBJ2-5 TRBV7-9 CASSPAVGWTQEPQYF TGTGCCAGCAGCCCCGCAGTCGGGTGGACACAAGAGCCCCAGTACTTC
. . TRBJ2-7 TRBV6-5 CASNRMGPRGNEQHF TGTGCCAGCAATCGGATGGGTCCAAGGGGCAACGAGCAGCACTTC
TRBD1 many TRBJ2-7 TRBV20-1 CSARDRTEQYF TGCAGTGCCAGGGACAGGACTGAGCAGTACTTC
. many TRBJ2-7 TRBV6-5 CASSYTPGSREQYF TGTGCCAGCAGTTATACCCCGGGCAGCAGGGAGCAGTACTTC
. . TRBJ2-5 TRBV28 CASLGGGYTGETQYF TGTGCCAGTCTGGGGGGAGGCTACACCGGGGAGACCCAGTACTTC
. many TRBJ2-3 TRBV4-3 CASSQADRSTDTQYF TGCGCCAGCAGCCAAGCCGACAGGAGCACAGATACGCAGTATTTT
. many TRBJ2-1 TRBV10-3 CAIRGTEDNEQFF TGTGCCATCAGAGGGACGGAAGACAATGAGCAGTTCTTC
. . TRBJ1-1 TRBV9 CASSSTGAGTEAFF TGTGCCAGCAGCTCCACGGGGGCTGGGACTGAAGCTTTCTTT
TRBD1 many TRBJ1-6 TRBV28 CASSRDRGLKDNSPLHF TGTGCCAGCAGTCGAGACAGGGGGCTTAAGGATAATTCACCCCTCCACTTT
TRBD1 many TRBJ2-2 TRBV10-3 CAIKGTGGNGELFF TGTGCCATCAAGGGGACAGGGGGGAACGGGGAGCTGTTTTTT
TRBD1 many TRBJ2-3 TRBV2 CASSQGQPDTQYF TGTGCCAGCAGCCAGGGACAGCCAGATACGCAGTATTTT
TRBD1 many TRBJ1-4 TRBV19 CATQGQGEETNEKLFF TGTGCCACCCAGGGACAGGGGGAAGAAACTAATGAAAAACTGTTTTTT
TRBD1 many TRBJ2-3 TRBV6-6 CASSYRSGQGTDTQYF TGTGCCAGCAGTTACCGATCGGGACAGGGGACAGATACGCAGTATTTT
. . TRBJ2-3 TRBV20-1 CSATRSDTQYF TGCAGTGCTACGAGGTCTGATACGCAGTATTTT
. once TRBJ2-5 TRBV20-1 CSASRSGSNQPQCF TGCAGTGCTAGCCGCAGCGGTAGCAATCAGCCCCAGTGCTTC
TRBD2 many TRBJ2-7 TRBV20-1 CSAGDLSGSLLEQYF TGCAGTGCTGGAGATTTGAGCGGGAGTCTCCTCGAGCAGTACTTC
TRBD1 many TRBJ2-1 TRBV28 CASSLTGFYNEQFF TGTGCCAGCAGTTTGACAGGGTTCTACAATGAGCAGTTCTTC